The 8 T cell receptor beta chains presented below share a single source sample, sequenced in a study of blood T cell repertoires in COVID-19 (dated by TCRdb to about 2020). Library generation was performed with the immunoSEQ multiplex PCR assay. The clones in this table, taken by TCRdb from immuneACCESS, are in-frame only. Not every clone is retained; where verified, under half of the shortfall comes from an unresolved V gene, and the cause of the rest is unknown. Recorded for this sample are around 140,000 clones; 84% of them occurred a single time. The ten largest clones add up to about 40% of the sample. The sequencing sample was made of peripheral blood. These receptors all stem from a human donor in a cohort sampled during active COVID-19.

This clone has just a few counts. The chain joins TRBV7-2 to TRBJ2-1; 9 bases are shared with TRBD2. The germline gives CDR1 SGHTA, CDR2 FQGNSA. There are 16 residues in the CDR3. V shed 5 bases and J 4 bases; nucleotides not matched to a gene: 9. The CDR3 sequence: CASSMDSGGSYNEQFF. The DNA of the CDR3 is TGTGCCAGCAGCATGGATAGCGGGGGTAGTTACAATGAGCAGTTCTTC.

The rearrangement joins TRBV7-2 to TRBJ1-2; 7 nucleotides agree with TRBD1. This CDR3 has 15 residues. V was clipped by 0 bases and J by 0 bases; unmatched bases: 1. Germline loops: CDR1 SGHTA, CDR2 FQGNSA. The CDR3 reads CASSLAGGANYGYTF. CDR3 nucleotide sequence: TGTGCCAGCAGCTTAGCAGGGGGCGCTAACTATGGCTACACCTTC. Looking up the rest from reference TRBV7-2 and TRBJ1-2 gives the full variable domain: GAGVSQSPSNKVTEKGKDVELRCDPISGHTALYWYRQSLGQGLEFLIYFQGNSAPDKSGLPSDRFSAERTGGSVSTLTIQRTQQEDSAVYLCASSLAGGANYGYTFGSGTRLTVV.

The CDR3 loop is CASSLARVEDQPQHF. Written as DNA, the CDR3 is TGTGCCAGCAGCTTGGCGCGGGTTGAGGATCAGCCCCAGCATTTT. The chain joins TRBV5-5 to TRBJ1-5; D gene uncertain. V shed 0 bases and J shed 5 bases, with 12 bases lying between them. The germline V gene has CDR1 SGHKS and CDR2 YYEKEE (reference sequence). CDR3 length equals 15 residues.

This rearrangement joins TRBV7-6 to TRBJ2-3; perhaps TRBD2 as D (5 bases). This CDR3 contains 15 residues. The V and J ends lost 3 bases and 2 bases respectively, with 12 bases between them. Germline V gene sequence: CDR1 SGHVS, CDR2 FNYEAQ. CDR3 in amino acids: CASSFNGLTTDTQYF. CDR3 in DNA: TGTGCCAGCAGCTTTAATGGACTCACCACAGATACGCAGTATTTT.

The chain has TRBV10-3 and TRBJ1-2; tentative D call: TRBD1 (5 bases). Trimming took 3 bases from V and 4 from J, leaving 12 bases between them. CDR1 is ENHRY, CDR2 SYGVKD, per germline. The CDR3 has 14 amino acids. The CDR3 region is CAISEPRQPYGYTF. CDR3 sequence (DNA): TGTGCCATCAGTGAACCTAGACAGCCCTATGGCTACACCTTC.

This clone has only one observation. V usage is TRBV6-1 and J usage is TRBJ1-5, with D perhaps matching TRBD1 (6 bases). From germline, CDR1 is MNHNS and CDR2 SASEGT. Trimming left V 3 bases short and J 9 bases short, with 18 bases between. CDR3 length: 15 amino acids. CDR3 region: CASSEAGATSRPQHF. CDR3 nucleotide sequence: TGTGCCAGCAGTGAGGCAGGGGCAACGTCTCGGCCCCAGCATTTT.

This chain joins TRBV20-1 and TRBJ1-2; no reliable D call. The CDR3 has 11 amino acids. V was trimmed by 6 bases and J by 4 bases, leaving 9 bases between them. CDR1 and CDR2 from the germline V gene are DFQATT and SNEGSKA (reference sequence). Here the CDR3 reads CSASRLYGYTF. The CDR3 DNA reads TGCAGTGCATCTAGACTCTATGGCTACACCTTC.

This clone was observed a handful of times. V is TRBV19 and J is TRBJ2-1; tentative D call: TRBD2 (6 bases). From germline, CDR1 is LNHDA and CDR2 SQIVND (reference sequence). The germline V and J ends were trimmed by 1 base and 9 bases, with 10 bases remaining between them. The CDR3 is 13 amino acids. CDR3 nucleotide sequence: TGTGCCAGTAGTATAGCGGCCGGGAGTGAGCAGTTCTTC. Its protein product is CASSIAAGSEQFF.